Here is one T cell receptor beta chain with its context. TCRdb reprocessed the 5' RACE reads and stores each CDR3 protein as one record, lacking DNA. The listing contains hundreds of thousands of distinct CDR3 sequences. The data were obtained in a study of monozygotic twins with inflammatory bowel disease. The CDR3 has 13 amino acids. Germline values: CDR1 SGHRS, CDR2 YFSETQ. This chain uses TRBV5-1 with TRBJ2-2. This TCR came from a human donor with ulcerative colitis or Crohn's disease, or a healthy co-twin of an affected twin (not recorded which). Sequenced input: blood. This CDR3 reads CASSLDSTGELFF.